This T cell receptor beta chain was found in a study of blood T cell repertoires in COVID-19. Study-level background: Acute and convalescent COVID-19 samples came from the United States, Italy and Spain. Sample material is recorded as cDNA or gDNA derived from T cells, B-cell-depleted T cells, or PBMCs.

Trimming took off 4 bases at V and 4 bases at J, with 17 bases between the two ends. This CDR3 region has 16 residues. CDR1 is MDHEN and CDR2 is SYDVKM in the germline V gene. Generated by immunoSEQ multiplex PCR, the TCRdb table keeps only in-frame clones and is missing some. The table records around 200,000 clones, about 85% of them present only once. This TCR derives from a woman aged 80 or over in a cohort sampled during active or convalescent COVID-19. The gene calls are TRBV28 and TRBJ1-5, with D hard to call. The sample comprised peripheral blood. The CDR3 DNA sequence: TGTGCCAGCAGTTCCCCCCACGGAGGGCTAAATCAGCCCCAGCATTTT. Protein: CASSSPHGGLNQPQHF.